The clone carrying this T cell receptor (beta chain) was detected ten times or more. Libraries of TCR beta came from iRepertoire HTBI primers plus Arm-PCR of CDR3 regions. TCRdb recomputed calls from the multiplex PCR reads with MiXCR, one row per CDR3 protein. The table lists fewer than 550,000 distinct CDR3 sequences, 20% to 25% of them singletons. This CDR3 has 15 residues. In germline, CDR1 is SGHNT, CDR2 YENEEA. V was cut by 4 bases and J by 0 bases, with 12 bases left in between. This sample stems from a study of regulatory T cells in long-lasting Graves disease. As to time point: persistent/refractory GD, antithyroid drugs over 5 years with positive TRAb. Extracted PBMC RNA gave rise to the TCR library. American Thyroid Association guidelines defined Graves' disease diagnosis.

The sequenced sample was peripheral blood mononuclear cells (PBMCs), obtained when the disease was refractory, from a patient treated with antithyroid drugs. This chain links TRBV11-3 with TRBJ1-1, with D possibly being TRBD1 (5 bases). The clonotype was recovered from a female donor with Graves disease. The CDR3 nucleotides are TGTGCCAGCAGCTCCCGCCGGGGGATGAACACTGAAGCTTTCTTT. Its translation: CASSSRRGMNTEAFF. Full variable domain (missing parts from reference TRBV11-3 and TRBJ1-1): EAGVVQSPRYKIIEKKQPVAFWCNPISGHNTLYWYLQNLGQGPELLIRYENEEAVDDSQLPKDRFSAERLKGVDSTLKIQPAELGDSAVYLCASSSRRGMNTEAFFGQGTRLTVV.